The T cell receptor beta chain described here comes from a study of shared clonotypes between healthy human individuals. The overall study: Each donor's CD4 naive and CD4 memory cells filled three plates apiece, CD8 naive two, and CD8 memory one.

There were only Caucasian adults among the donors, and all lived in Nashville, Tennessee. General study results and limits: For naive CD4 cells, approximately 4.8% of clonotypes were shared across a few donors.

Notes on this clone: Antigen: not known.

Profiled with immunoSEQ multiplex PCR; TCRdb holds only in-frame clones, not every one. This repertoire shows a few million clones, 93% found once; its top ten account for 0.35% to 0.45%. Sequencing was done on a sample of naive CD4+ T cells from PBMCs. Subset described: CD45RA+ positively selected. This sequence was found in a man aged 18 to 29 in good health. Some clones in this sample may be carry-over from other donors' samples.

This chain's CDR3 is CASTRAGGPYEQYF. The DNA of the CDR3 is TGTGCCAGCACCAGAGCGGGAGGGCCCTACGAGCAGTACTTC. The chain is built from TRBV5-4 and TRBJ2-7, with TRBD2 matching over 10 bases. The CDR3 runs 14 residues. V dropped 6 bases and J dropped 2; count of bases not matched to a gene: 5. The germline V gene encodes CDR1 SGHNT and CDR2 YYREEE (reference sequence).